The next 8 T cell receptor beta chains were all read from a single sample in a study of T cell repertoires in cytomegalovirus infection. No antigens are known for them. MiXCR was run by TCRdb on the reads, yielding one entry per CDR3 protein. The data show roughly 800,000 distinct CDR3 sequences, roughly 29% seen once. Here the sequenced sample was cultured CD8+ T cells from PBMCs, taken from culture after CMV antigen stimulation. The receptors shown here come from a human donor in good health (CMV status not recorded). Some clones in this sample may be carry-over from other donors' samples.

This clonotype was detected only a few times. The chain recombines TRBV4-1 with TRBJ1-2, with D perhaps TRBD1 (5 bases). Germline V gives CDR1 MGHRA, CDR2 YSYEKL. Trimming stripped 5 bases from V and 5 bases from J, with 12 bases between. This CDR3 comprises 13 residues. The CDR3 loop is CASSARVSYGYTF. The CDR3 DNA sequence: TGCGCCAGCAGCGCCAGGGTTAGTTATGGCTACACCTTC.

The J gene is TRBJ2-2, the V gene TRBV29-1; 7 positions agree with TRBD1. The CDR3 loop spans 14 amino acids. Germline CDR1 and CDR2: SQVTM and ANQGSEA. V shed 3 bases and J 5 bases; nucleotides not matched to a gene: 6. CDR3 residues: CSVDHRGGTGELFF. The CDR3 nucleotides read TGCAGCGTTGACCACAGGGGTGGGACCGGGGAGCTGTTTTTT.

J is TRBJ2-2 and V is TRBV6-5, with a tentative D call TRBD1 (6 bases). V lost 5 bases and J 4 bases, leaving 14 bases between the germline ends. Per the germline V gene, CDR1 is MNHEY and CDR2 is SVGAGI. The CDR3 runs 15 residues. Here the CDR3 DNA reads TGTGCCAGCAGTCCCTACAGGGTTCTCACCGGGGAGCTGTTTTTT. Its translation is CASSPYRVLTGELFF.

This chain links TRBV6-2 or TRBV6-3 with TRBJ2-7, with 8 bases that match TRBD1. Per the germline V gene, CDR1 is MNHEY and CDR2 is SVGEGT. The CDR3 extends over 17 amino acids. J gave up 5 bases and V 2 bases, and 14 bases lay outside the gene matches. CDR3 sequence reads: CASSYKRGQAFSDEQYV. The CDR3 DNA is TGTGCCAGCAGTTACAAACGGGGACAGGCCTTCTCTGACGAGCAGTACGTC.

The chain has TRBV4-1 and TRBJ1-5, with D maybe TRBD1 (5 bases). This CDR3 region has 14 residues. Trimming pared 1 base from V and 4 bases from J, leaving 8 bases between. CDR1 and CDR2 from the germline V gene are MGHRA and YSYEKL. The CDR3, as DNA: TGCGCCAGCAGCCAAGGACAGTCAAATCAGCCCCAGCATTTT. Translated, it gives CASSQGQSNQPQHF.

The CDR3 DNA is TGCAGTGCTAGACAGGGCTGGAATGAGCAGTTCTTC. Its translation: CSARQGWNEQFF. The rearrangement uses TRBV20-1 and TRBJ2-1; maybe TRBD1 (5 bases). The V gene lost 2 bases and the J gene lost 7 bases, with 9 bases spanning the gap. CDR3 size: 12 residues. The V gene's germline CDR1 is DFQATT and CDR2 SNEGSKA (reference sequence).

The chain is built from TRBV6-2 or TRBV6-3 and TRBJ1-5; possible D gene TRBD1, 5 bases. From germline, CDR1 is MNHEY and CDR2 SVGEGT. V lost 4 bases and J lost 2, with 18 bases in between. This CDR3 has 17 amino acids. The CDR3 DNA follows: TGTGCCAGCAGTTTTGGACAAAAGGCGTATGGCAATCAGCCCCAGCATTTT. It yields the protein CASSFGQKAYGNQPQHF.

Turning to this clonotype: A read error is possible here, since a much larger clone lies one base away. This chain links TRBV7-2 with TRBJ2-1; TRBD2 matches 7 bases. V was clipped by 2 bases and J by 2 bases; unmatched bases: 9. CDR1 is SGHTA and CDR2 is FQGNSA in the germline V gene. The CDR3 sequence is 17 residues long. CDR3 amino acids: CTSSLLGAGDPYNEQFF. In nucleotides, the CDR3 is TGTACCAGCAGCTTACTAGGTGCGGGGGACCCCTACAATGAGCAGTTCTTC.